Presented here are 12 T cell receptor beta chains from one specimen sequenced in a study of identical twins. TCRdb passed the 5' RACE reads through MiXCR, listing each CDR3 protein once. The sample consists of around 570,000 distinct CDR3 sequences, approximately 10% of them appearing once. The same sample was also used in a study of yellow fever vaccine responses in identical twins.

The source material was PBMCs. The receptor set was obtained from a woman between 18 and 29 years old in good health.

The CDR3 DNA sequence: TGCGCCAGCAGCCAGGAGTACTCGGCCGATACGCAGTATTTT. Its translation is CASSQEYSADTQYF. The J gene is TRBJ2-3, the V gene TRBV4-3; the D is unclear. V was shortened by 3 bases and J by 6 bases, with 13 bases between the two germline ends. CDR1 is LGHNA and CDR2 is YSLEER in the germline V gene. The CDR3 consists of 14 residues.

This clonotype was seen only a few times. The rearrangement links TRBV5-6 to TRBJ2-5; D might be TRBD2 (7 bases). This CDR3 spans 13 amino acids. V was cut by 3 bases and J by 4 bases, with 10 bases left in between. The germline CDR1 and CDR2 sequences are SGHDT and YYEEEE. CDR3 nucleotide sequence: TGTGCCAGCAGCTCGGCGGGGGCAGAGACCCAGTACTTC. Protein product: CASSSAGAETQYF.

This clonotype was counted many times. V usage is TRBV29-1 and J usage is TRBJ2-7; 11 bases line up with TRBD1. This CDR3 has 14 amino acids. The germline V gene has CDR1 SQVTM and CDR2 ANQGSEA. Trimming at V came to 3 bases and at J to 2 bases, leaving 3 bases not matched to a gene. The CDR3 protein is CSVELGQGAYEQYF. CDR3 nucleotide sequence: TGCAGCGTTGAGTTGGGACAGGGGGCCTACGAGCAGTACTTC.

This clonotype was seen only a few times. The gene calls are TRBV7-2 and TRBJ2-7; D is unresolved. V was shortened by 4 bases and J by 4 bases, with 11 bases between the two germline ends. CDR3 length: 13 residues. CDR1 is SGHTA and CDR2 is FQGNSA in the germline V gene. This chain's CDR3 is CASSSGFGYEQYF. For the CDR3, the DNA is TGTGCCAGCAGCTCCGGGTTTGGATACGAGCAGTACTTC. The full variable domain, in which reference TRBV7-2 and TRBJ2-7 provide the parts outside the CDR3, is GAGVSQSPSNKVTEKGKDVELRCDPISGHTALYWYRQSLGQGLEFLIYFQGNSAPDKSGLPSDRFSAERTGGSVSTLTIQRTQQEDSAVYLCASSSGFGYEQYFGPGTRLTVT.

The J gene is TRBJ2-7, the V gene TRBV2; TRBD2 matches at 11 bases. The V gene end was trimmed by 3 bases and the J gene end by 2 bases; junction bases not matched to a gene: 3. Germline-derived CDR1 and CDR2 are SNHLY and FYNNEI. The CDR3 spans 15 residues. CDR3 region: CASSETSGVPYEQYF. In DNA, the CDR3 is TGTGCCAGCAGTGAGACTAGCGGGGTTCCCTACGAGCAGTACTTC.

This clonotype was seen many times. This chain joins TRBV12-3 or TRBV12-4 and TRBJ2-7; possibly TRBD2 for D (5 bases). The CDR3 runs 16 residues. With 5 bases removed from V and 2 bases from J, the gap between germline ends came to 19 bases. The CDR3 loop is CASSTWTEGLPYEQYF. CDR3 nucleotides: TGTGCCAGCAGTACCTGGACCGAGGGATTACCCTACGAGCAGTACTTC.

This clonotype was counted between two and nine times. The rearrangement uses TRBV29-1 and TRBJ1-1; maybe TRBD1 (6 bases). The CDR3 covers 13 residues. The germline V gene has CDR1 SQVTM and CDR2 ANQGSEA. V was pared by 7 bases and J by 0 bases, with 12 bases between. CDR3 protein: CSAGQLMNTEAFF. The CDR3 bases are TGCAGCGCCGGACAGCTCATGAACACTGAAGCTTTCTTT. Using reference TRBV29-1 and TRBJ1-1 for the parts outside the CDR3, the full variable domain is SAVISQKPSRDICQRGTSLTIQCQVDSQVTMMFWYRQQPGQSLTLIATANQGSEATYESGFVIDKFPISRPNLTFSTLTVSNMSPEDSSIYLCSAGQLMNTEAFFGQGTRLTVV.

This clonotype was found a few times. CDR3 sequence: CAISESYPTGYETQYF. The CDR3 region has the DNA TGTGCCATCAGTGAGTCTTACCCGACAGGGTACGAGACCCAGTACTTC. V usage is TRBV10-3 and J usage is TRBJ2-5; 7 bases map to TRBD1. CDR3 size: 16 residues. J lost 5 bases, V lost 0 bases, and 9 bases had no gene match. Germline CDR1 is ENHRY and CDR2 is SYGVKD.

There are a few counts of this clonotype. The chain recombines TRBV5-1 with TRBJ2-7, with D perhaps matching TRBD2 (5 bases). V was clipped by 3 bases and J by 3 bases, with 13 bases between them. CDR1 SGHRS and CDR2 YFSETQ come from the germline V gene. The CDR3 consists of 14 residues. CDR3 sequence: CASSSTSSLYEQYF. The CDR3 DNA follows: TGCGCCAGCAGCTCTACTAGTTCTCTCTACGAGCAGTACTTC.

This clonotype was picked up many times. The V gene is TRBV29-1, the J gene TRBJ2-7; D possibly corresponds to TRBD1 (5 bases). CDR3 length equals 11 residues. V lost 4 bases to trimming and J lost 7 bases, with 11 bases between them. Germline V gene sequence: CDR1 SQVTM, CDR2 ANQGSEA. The CDR3 bases are TGCAGCGTTGTTAGGGGCAGTGAGCAGTACTTC. It codes for CSVVRGSEQYF.

This clonotype was seen a few times. The rearrangement links TRBV2 to TRBJ2-5, with 10 bases identical to TRBD2. Germline V CDR1 and CDR2: SNHLY, FYNNEI. CDR3 length equals 15 residues. V shed 4 bases, J shed 4 bases, and the junction held 6 bases outside the gene matches. As DNA, the CDR3 is TGTGCCAGCAGTGCCAGCGGGAGGGCCTCAGAGACCCAGTACTTC. Its protein is CASSASGRASETQYF.

This clonotype appeared many times. DNA of the CDR3: TGTGCCAGCAGTTACACGGACAGGGTATTCAGCAATGAGCAGTTCTTC. Translation gives CASSYTDRVFSNEQFF. The chain links TRBV6-2 or TRBV6-3 to TRBJ2-1, with 8 bases matching TRBD1. This CDR3 contains 16 residues. Trimming removed 2 bases from V and 6 bases from J; junction bases left unmatched: 9. CDR1 is MNHEY and CDR2 is SVGEGT in the germline V gene.